The source of this T cell receptor (beta chain) is a study of T cell repertoires in ileal Crohn's disease. Study-level findings and limits: Mucosal expansions were suggested to be mainly CD8 T cells. Every patient over 26.8% clonality showed endoscopic recurrence.

Points on this clone: Its target is not known.

Method: immunoSEQ multiplex PCR; TCRdb's copy keeps in-frame clones and lacks some. The data contain thousands of clones, over 75% of them singletons. The sequencing input was ileal tissue. The TCR originated in an adult with Crohn's disease.

In DNA form, the CDR3 reads TGTGCCAGCACCTATGATACGGGGAACACCGGGGAGCTGTTTTTT. Translated, it gives CASTYDTGNTGELFF. V is TRBV7-8 and J is TRBJ2-2; D is unresolved. Germline loops: CDR1 SGHVS, CDR2 FQNEAQ. CDR3 length: 15 residues. Between the trimmed V and J ends, which lost 7 bases and 1 base, there was a span of 13 bases. Together with reference TRBV7-8 and TRBJ2-2, the CDR3 gives the full variable domain: GAGVSQSPRYKVAKRGQDVALRCDPISGHVSLFWYQQALGQGPEFLTYFQNEAQLDKSGLPSDRFFAERPEGSVSTLKIQRTQQEDSAVYLCASTYDTGNTGELFFGEGSRLTVL.